Each of the 14 T cell receptor beta chains below was sequenced from the same sample in a study of control samples from healthy donors and cancer patients. The method was immunoSEQ multiplex PCR; TCRdb's version includes in-frame clones alone and lacks a portion of them. The table has 79,000 or so clones, roughly 91% seen once. Sample: PBMCs. These receptors originate from a woman aged 50 to 65 with colorectal cancer.

The rearrangement uses TRBV4-1 and TRBJ1-5, with D perhaps TRBD1 (5 bases). CDR1 is MGHRA, CDR2 YSYEKL, per germline. The CDR3 consists of 15 residues. The ends were cut back, 4 bases at V and 0 bases at J, with 10 bases in the middle. The CDR3 here is CASSLGDHSNQPQHF. The CDR3 region has the DNA TGCGCCAGCAGCCTAGGGGACCATAGCAATCAGCCCCAGCATTTT.

The rearrangement links TRBV11-3 to TRBJ2-1; D not certain. The CDR3 spans 15 residues. From germline, CDR1 is SGHNT and CDR2 YENEEA. The V gene lost 0 bases and the J gene lost 3 bases, with 9 bases spanning the gap. The chain's CDR3 is CASSLDAGSYNEQFF. In nucleotides, the CDR3 is TGTGCCAGCAGCTTAGATGCAGGAAGCTACAATGAGCAGTTCTTC.

This chain connects TRBV7-8 to TRBJ1-5; D is unclear. CDR1 is SGHVS, CDR2 FQNEAQ, per germline. V dropped 5 bases and J dropped 7 bases, with 12 bases sitting between them. This CDR3 comprises 13 residues. CDR3 region: CASSPYDRQPQHF. The DNA for the CDR3 is TGTGCCAGCAGCCCATATGATCGCCAGCCCCAGCATTTT.

The rearrangement links TRBV6-2 or TRBV6-3 to TRBJ2-7; possibly TRBD2 for D (6 bases). V lost 0 bases, J lost 0 bases, and 12 bases lay in between. The CDR3 runs to 16 residues. The germline gives CDR1 MNHEY, CDR2 SVGEGT. The CDR3 bases are TGTGCCAGCAGTTACTCGGAGGGCCTGAGCTCCTACGAGCAGTACGTC. This sequence encodes CASSYSEGLSSYEQYV.

The chain is built from TRBV6-5 and TRBJ2-3, with D possibly matching TRBD1 (5 bases). The CDR3 covers 15 residues. Trimming left V 6 bases short and J 2 bases short, with 15 bases between. Germline V gene data show CDR1 as MNHEY and CDR2 as SVGAGI. CDR3 DNA sequence: TGTGCCAGCAGCCTCCGGGCAGGGCCCACAGATACGCAGTATTTT. As protein: CASSLRAGPTDTQYF.

The chain joins TRBV13 to TRBJ2-1; D gene uncertain. Germline assignment: CDR1 PRHDT and CDR2 FYEKMQ (reference sequence). The CDR3 runs 12 residues. V dropped 5 bases and J dropped 10 bases, with 12 bases sitting between them. The CDR3 here is CASSLISGEQFF. For the CDR3, the DNA is TGTGCCAGCAGCCTCATAAGTGGGGAGCAGTTCTTC.

The V gene is TRBV7-8, the J gene TRBJ1-2; no firm D call. This CDR3 has 14 amino acids. Trimming stripped 1 base from V and 5 bases from J, with 11 bases between. Germline loops: CDR1 SGHVS, CDR2 FQNEAQ. CDR3 DNA sequence: TGTGCCAGCAGCTTAGAGATTGTGGGGTATGGCTACACCTTC. Protein sequence: CASSLEIVGYGYTF. Supplemented by reference TRBV7-8 and TRBJ1-2, the full variable domain reads GAGVSQSPRYKVAKRGQDVALRCDPISGHVSLFWYQQALGQGPEFLTYFQNEAQLDKSGLPSDRFFAERPEGSVSTLKIQRTQQEDSAVYLCASSLEIVGYGYTFGSGTRLTVV.

The chain recombines TRBV19 with TRBJ2-2; D may be TRBD2 (7 bases). The CDR3 consists of 16 residues. From germline, CDR1 is LNHDA and CDR2 SQIVND (reference sequence). The V and J ends lost 4 bases and 2 bases respectively, with 14 bases between them. Written as DNA, the CDR3 is TGTGCCAGTAGTACCGCCGGGGGGCGAAACACCGGGGAGCTGTTTTTT. Amino acids: CASSTAGGRNTGELFF. The whole variable domain, remainder taken from reference TRBV19 and TRBJ2-2, is DGGITQSPKYLFRKEGQNVTLSCEQNLNHDAMYWYRQDPGQGLRLIYYSQIVNDFQKGDIAEGYSVSREKKESFPLTVTSAQKNPTAFYLCASSTAGGRNTGELFFGEGSRLTVL.

This clone was seen a single time. The rearrangement joins TRBV2 to TRBJ2-1; 7 bases align to TRBD1. The CDR3 contains 14 residues. The trim removed 7 bases at V and 6 bases at J, leaving 9 bases unmatched. Germline V gene data show CDR1 as SNHLY and CDR2 as FYNNEI. The CDR3 DNA reads TGTGCCAGCACCTTACAGGGGTTTCCCAATGAGCAGTTCTTC. It is translated as CASTLQGFPNEQFF.

The chain links TRBV27 to TRBJ2-5; TRBD2 agrees at 10 bases. The trim removed 6 bases at V and 5 bases at J, leaving 12 bases unmatched. The germline V gene has CDR1 MNHEY and CDR2 SMNVEV (reference sequence). This CDR3 is built from 16 residues. In nucleotides, the CDR3 is TGTGCCAGCAGAACCCGGAGCGGGGGGGCCGGGGAGACCCAGTACTTC. As protein: CASRTRSGGAGETQYF.

The genes are TRBV27 and TRBJ2-3; D might be TRBD2 (5 bases). V was cut by 5 bases and J by 6 bases, with 9 bases left in between. The CDR3 length is 12 residues. CDR1 and CDR2 (germline): MNHEY, SMNVEV (reference sequence). The CDR3 DNA reads as TGTGCCAGCAGTGGAGGCGGGGATACGCAGTATTTT. It encodes CASSGGGDTQYF.

The gene calls are TRBV9 and TRBJ1-4; no reliable D call. Between the trimmed V and J ends, which lost 5 bases and 8 bases, there was a span of 13 bases. The CDR3 totals 13 residues. Germline V CDR1 and CDR2: SGDLS, YYNGEE. The DNA of the CDR3 is TGTGCCAGCAGTTCTAGGGCGGAGGAAAAACTGTTTTTT. Translating it yields CASSSRAEEKLFF. The complete variable domain, with remaining parts taken from reference TRBV9 and TRBJ1-4, reads DSGVTQTPKHLITATGQRVTLRCSPRSGDLSVYWYQQSLDQGLQFLIQYYNGEERAKGNILERFSAQQFPDLHSELNLSSLELGDSALYFCASSSRAEEKLFFGSGTQLSVL.

The chain carries TRBV6-1 and TRBJ1-5, with D uncertain. CDR3 length: 13 residues. The germline gives CDR1 MNHNS, CDR2 SASEGT. V lost 1 base and J lost 9, with 10 bases in between. The CDR3 sequence is CASSEGAGGPQHF. The CDR3 DNA is TGTGCCAGCAGTGAAGGGGCGGGCGGGCCCCAGCATTTT.

This chain uses TRBV6-5 with TRBJ1-2, with D uncertain. The CDR3 contains 11 residues. Germline V lookup: CDR1 MNHEY, CDR2 SVGAGI. The V end lost 8 bases, the J end lost 4 bases, and 8 bases lay between the germline ends. This chain's CDR3 is CASATGYGYTF. DNA of the CDR3: TGTGCCAGCGCAACGGGCTATGGCTACACCTTC.